Below, 5 T cell receptor beta chains from the same sample are listed, as sequenced in a study of OX40 agonist ivuxolimab in advanced cancers. The method was immunoSEQ multiplex PCR; TCRdb's version includes in-frame clones alone and lacks a portion of them. The table has about 75,000 clones, approximately 90% seen once. Material: CD4+ or CD8+ T cells sorted from blood, obtained in a trial of the OX40 agonist ivuxolimab. These receptors originate from an adult with an advanced solid tumor such as melanoma, head and neck, liver or kidney cancer.

The rearrangement links TRBV2 to TRBJ1-5; D gene ambiguous. V lost 4 bases, J lost 7 bases, and 8 bases lay in between. The CDR3 is 12 amino acids. Germline V lookup: CDR1 SNHLY, CDR2 FYNNEI. The CDR3 coding sequence is TGTGCCAGCAGTGTACGGAAACAGCCCCAGCATTTT. It is translated as CASSVRKQPQHF.

The chain uses TRBV2 and TRBJ2-7; 8 nucleotides match TRBD1. Trimming removed 6 bases from V and 7 bases from J; junction bases left unmatched: 5. Germline V gives CDR1 SNHLY, CDR2 FYNNEI. The CDR3 has 12 residues. In DNA form, the CDR3 reads TGTGCCAGCAGCCGGACAGGGTTTGAGCAGTACTTC. Translating gives CASSRTGFEQYF. The entire variable domain, with the rest obtained from reference TRBV2 and TRBJ2-7, is as follows: EPEVTQTPSHQVTQMGQEVILRCVPISNHLYFYWYRQILGQKVEFLVSFYNNEISEKSEIFDDQFSVERPDGSNFTLKIRSTKLEDSAMYFCASSRTGFEQYFGPGTRLTVT.

J is TRBJ1-2 and V is TRBV10-3, with D uncertain. Germline V gene lookup returns CDR1 ENHRY and CDR2 SYGVKD. Trimming shortened V by 2 bases and J by 0 bases, and 10 bases separated the two germline ends. CDR3 length: 15 residues. CDR3 coding DNA: TGTGCCATCAGTGAGGAAACCCCGACTAACTATGGCTACACCTTC. Protein: CAISEETPTNYGYTF.

The chain is built from TRBV5-4 and TRBJ2-7; TRBD1 matches 7 bases. Germline values: CDR1 SGHNT, CDR2 YYREEE (reference sequence). Trimming at V came to 7 bases and at J to 2 bases, leaving 12 bases not matched to a gene. CDR3 length: 15 amino acids. CDR3 region: CASSHLTGTAYEQYF. The CDR3 DNA sequence: TGTGCCAGCTCTCATCTGACTGGGACAGCCTACGAGCAGTACTTC.

The CDR3 region has the DNA TGTGCCTGGAGTGTACCCGGGACGTACGAGCAGTACTTC. Translated: CAWSVPGTYEQYF. This chain connects TRBV30 to TRBJ2-7, with D perhaps TRBD1 or TRBD2 (5 bases each). The germline V gene encodes CDR1 GTSNPN and CDR2 SVGIG (reference sequence). The V end was cut by 0 bases, the J end by 4 bases, with 10 bases between. The CDR3 is 13 amino acids.